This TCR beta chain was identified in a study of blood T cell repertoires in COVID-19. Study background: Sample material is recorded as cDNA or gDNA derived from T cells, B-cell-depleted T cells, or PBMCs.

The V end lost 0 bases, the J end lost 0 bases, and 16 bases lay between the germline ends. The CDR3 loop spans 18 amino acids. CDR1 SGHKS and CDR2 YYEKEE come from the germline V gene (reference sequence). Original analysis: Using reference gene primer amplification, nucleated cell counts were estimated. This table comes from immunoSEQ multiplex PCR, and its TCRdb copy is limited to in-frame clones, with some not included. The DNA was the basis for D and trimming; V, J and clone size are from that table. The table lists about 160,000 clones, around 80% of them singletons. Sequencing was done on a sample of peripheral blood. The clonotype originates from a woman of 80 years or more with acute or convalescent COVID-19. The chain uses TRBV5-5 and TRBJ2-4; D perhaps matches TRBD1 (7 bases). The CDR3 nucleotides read TGTGCCAGCAGCTTGGTTGCAGGGGGGTCGGTAGCCAAAAACATTCAGTACTTC. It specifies CASSLVAGGSVAKNIQYF.